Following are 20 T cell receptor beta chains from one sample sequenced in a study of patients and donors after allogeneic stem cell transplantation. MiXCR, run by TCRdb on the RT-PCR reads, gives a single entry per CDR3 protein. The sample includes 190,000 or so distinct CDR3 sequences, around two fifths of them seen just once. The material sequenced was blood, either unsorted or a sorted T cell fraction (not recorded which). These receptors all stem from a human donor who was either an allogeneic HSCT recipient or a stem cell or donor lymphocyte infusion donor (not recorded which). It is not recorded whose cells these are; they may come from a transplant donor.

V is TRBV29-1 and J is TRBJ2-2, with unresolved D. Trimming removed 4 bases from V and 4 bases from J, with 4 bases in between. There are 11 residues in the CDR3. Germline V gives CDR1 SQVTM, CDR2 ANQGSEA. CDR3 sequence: CSVVATGELFF. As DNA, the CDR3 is TGCAGCGTTGTGGCCACCGGGGAGCTGTTTTTT.

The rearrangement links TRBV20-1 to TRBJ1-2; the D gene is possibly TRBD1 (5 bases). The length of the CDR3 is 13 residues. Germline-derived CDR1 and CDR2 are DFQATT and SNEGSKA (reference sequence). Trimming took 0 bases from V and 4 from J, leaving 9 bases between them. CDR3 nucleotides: TGCAGTGCTAGAGATTTTGGGGGCTATGGCTACACCTTC. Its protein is CSARDFGGYGYTF.

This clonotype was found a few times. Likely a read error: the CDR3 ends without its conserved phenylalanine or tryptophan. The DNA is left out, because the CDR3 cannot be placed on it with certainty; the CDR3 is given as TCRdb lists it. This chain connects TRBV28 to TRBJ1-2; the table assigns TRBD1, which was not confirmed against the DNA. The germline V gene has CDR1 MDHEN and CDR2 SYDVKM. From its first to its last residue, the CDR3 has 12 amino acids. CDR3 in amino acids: CASSRNDRAHSI.

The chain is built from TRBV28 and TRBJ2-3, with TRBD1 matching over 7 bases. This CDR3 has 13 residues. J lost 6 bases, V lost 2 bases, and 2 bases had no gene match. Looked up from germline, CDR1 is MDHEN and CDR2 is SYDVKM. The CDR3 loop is CASSLQGVDTQYF. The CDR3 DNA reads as TGTGCCAGCAGTTTACAGGGGGTGGATACGCAGTATTTT.

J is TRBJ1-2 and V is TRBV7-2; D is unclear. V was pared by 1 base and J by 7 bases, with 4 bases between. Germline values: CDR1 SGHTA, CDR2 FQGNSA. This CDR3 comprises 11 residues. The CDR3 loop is CASSLGPGYTF. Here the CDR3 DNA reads TGTGCCAGCAGCTTAGGACCTGGCTACACCTTC.

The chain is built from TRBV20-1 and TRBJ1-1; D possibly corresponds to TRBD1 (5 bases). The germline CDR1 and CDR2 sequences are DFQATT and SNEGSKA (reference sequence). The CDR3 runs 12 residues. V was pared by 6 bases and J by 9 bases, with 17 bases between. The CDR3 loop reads CSATRTGGKAFF. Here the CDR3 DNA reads TGCAGTGCAACACGTACTGGGGGAAAAGCTTTCTTT.

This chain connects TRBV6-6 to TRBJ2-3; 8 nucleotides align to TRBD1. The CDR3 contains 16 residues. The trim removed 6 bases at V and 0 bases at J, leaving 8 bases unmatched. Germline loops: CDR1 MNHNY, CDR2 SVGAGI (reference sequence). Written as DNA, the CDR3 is TGTGCCAGCAGCCTTGGGACAGGCGTCAGCACAGATACGCAGTATTTT. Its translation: CASSLGTGVSTDTQYF.

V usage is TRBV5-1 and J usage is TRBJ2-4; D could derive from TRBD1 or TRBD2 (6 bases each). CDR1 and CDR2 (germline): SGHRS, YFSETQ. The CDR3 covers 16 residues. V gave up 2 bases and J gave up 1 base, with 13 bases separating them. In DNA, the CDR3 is TGCGCCAGCAGCTTAGGGGGGCGCTCGGCCAAAAACATTCAGTACTTC. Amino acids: CASSLGGRSAKNIQYF.

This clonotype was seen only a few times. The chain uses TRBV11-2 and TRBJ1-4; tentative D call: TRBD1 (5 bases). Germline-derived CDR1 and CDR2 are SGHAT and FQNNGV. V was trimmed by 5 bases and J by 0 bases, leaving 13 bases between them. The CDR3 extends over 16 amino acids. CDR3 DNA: TGTGCCAGCAGCGGGGGGTATTCTGCAACTAATGAAAAACTGTTTTTT. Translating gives CASSGGYSATNEKLFF.

This chain's CDR3 is CASSYPRLRDEQFF. The CDR3 nucleotides are TGTGCCAGCAGTTACCCCAGACTTAGGGATGAGCAGTTCTTC. The chain couples TRBV12-3 or TRBV12-4 to TRBJ2-1; D is unclear. The CDR3 runs to 14 residues. V lost 4 bases to trimming and J lost 8 bases, with 15 bases between them.

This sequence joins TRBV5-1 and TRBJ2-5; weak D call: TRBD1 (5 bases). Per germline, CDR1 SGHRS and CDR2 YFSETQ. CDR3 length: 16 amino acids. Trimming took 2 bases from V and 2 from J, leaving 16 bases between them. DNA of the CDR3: TGCGCCAGCAGCTTTTTTGGGTGGACACAACAAGAGACCCAGTACTTC. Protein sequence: CASSFFGWTQQETQYF.

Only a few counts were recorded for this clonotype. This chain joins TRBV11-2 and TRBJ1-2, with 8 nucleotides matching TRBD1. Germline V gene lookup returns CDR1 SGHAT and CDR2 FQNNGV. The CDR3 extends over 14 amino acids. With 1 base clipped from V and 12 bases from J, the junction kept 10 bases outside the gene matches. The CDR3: CASSLGGDRGVHTF. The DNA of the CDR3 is TGTGCCAGCAGCTTAGGTGGAGACAGGGGAGTCCACACCTTC.

CDR3 amino acids: CASSLMTGYEQYF. CDR3 bases: TGCGCCAGCAGCTTGATGACGGGCTACGAGCAGTACTTC. The rearrangement joins TRBV5-1 to TRBJ2-7; D remains unclear. CDR1 is SGHRS, CDR2 YFSETQ, per germline. The CDR3 extends over 13 amino acids. Trimming shortened V by 1 base and J by 3 bases, and 8 bases separated the two germline ends. The variable domain in full, with the rest retrieved from reference TRBV5-1 and TRBJ2-7, is KAGVTQTPRYLIKTRGQQVTLSCSPISGHRSVSWYQQTPGQGLQFLFEYFSETQRNKGNFPGRFSGRQFSNSRSEMNVSTLELGDSALYLCASSLMTGYEQYFGPGTRLTVT.

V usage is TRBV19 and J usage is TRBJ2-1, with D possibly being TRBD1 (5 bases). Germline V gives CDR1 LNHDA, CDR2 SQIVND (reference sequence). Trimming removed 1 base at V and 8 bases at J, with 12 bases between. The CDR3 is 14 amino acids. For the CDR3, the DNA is TGTGCCAGTAGTATAGGGCAGGGAATGGATGAGCAGTTCTTC. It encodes CASSIGQGMDEQFF.

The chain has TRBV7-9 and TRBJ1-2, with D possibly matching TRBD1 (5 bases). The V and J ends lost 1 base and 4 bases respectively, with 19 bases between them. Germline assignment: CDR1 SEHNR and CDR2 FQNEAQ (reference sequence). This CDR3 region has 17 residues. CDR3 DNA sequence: TGTGCCAGCAGCTTAGACTGGTCAGGGTGGGCGAGCTATGGCTACACCTTC. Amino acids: CASSLDWSGWASYGYTF.

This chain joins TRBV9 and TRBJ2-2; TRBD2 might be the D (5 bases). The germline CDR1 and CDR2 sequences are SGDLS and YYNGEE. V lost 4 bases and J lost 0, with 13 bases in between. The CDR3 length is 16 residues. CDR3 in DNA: TGTGCCAGCAGCCCCCGCACGGGGACGAACACCGGGGAGCTGTTTTTT. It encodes CASSPRTGTNTGELFF.

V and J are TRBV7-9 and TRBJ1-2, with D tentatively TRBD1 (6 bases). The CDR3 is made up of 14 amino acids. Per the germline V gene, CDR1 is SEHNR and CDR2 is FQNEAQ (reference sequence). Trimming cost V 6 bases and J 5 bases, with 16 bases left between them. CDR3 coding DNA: TGTGCCAGCAGACGCGGCGGGGGCGAGTATGGCTACACCTTC. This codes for CASRRGGGEYGYTF.

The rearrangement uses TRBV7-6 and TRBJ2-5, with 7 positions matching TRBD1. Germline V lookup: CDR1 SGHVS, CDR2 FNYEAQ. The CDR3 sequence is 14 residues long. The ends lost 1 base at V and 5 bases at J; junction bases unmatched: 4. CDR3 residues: CASSLEGGIETQYF. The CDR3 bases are TGTGCCAGCAGCTTAGAAGGGGGCATTGAGACCCAGTACTTC.

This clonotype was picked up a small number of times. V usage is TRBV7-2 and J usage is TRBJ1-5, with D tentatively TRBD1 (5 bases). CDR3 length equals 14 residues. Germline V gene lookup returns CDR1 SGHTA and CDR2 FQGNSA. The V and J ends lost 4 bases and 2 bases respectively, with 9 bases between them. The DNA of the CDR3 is TGTGCCAGCAGCTCCCCGGGGGGCAATCAGCCCCAGCATTTT. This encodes CASSSPGGNQPQHF.

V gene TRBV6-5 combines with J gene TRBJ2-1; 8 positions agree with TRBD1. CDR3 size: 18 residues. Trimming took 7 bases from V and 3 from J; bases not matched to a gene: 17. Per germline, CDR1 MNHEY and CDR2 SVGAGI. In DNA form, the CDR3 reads TGTGCCAGCACCCCGGCGGGACCTGGACAGGGTGACTACAATGAGCAGTTCTTC. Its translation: CASTPAGPGQGDYNEQFF.